This T cell receptor (beta chain) was observed in a study of OX40 agonist ivuxolimab in advanced cancers. Study-wide background: From about 23 to 85 years was the age range, with a mean of around 57 years, and around 84% were male. Whole-study results and caveats: Relative to CD4+ cells, CD8+ T cells on average had more expanded clones. In the 0.1 to 3.0 mg/kg range, CD4+ and CD8+ blood T cells had expanded clonally by week 6. Normalized T-cell clonal expansion was also low in some nonresponders.

Turning to this clone: Its cognate antigen is unknown.

Libraries were prepared by immunoSEQ multiplex PCR; TCRdb keeps only in-frame clonotypes and omits some of them. Of around 7,700 clones listed, roughly 89% were seen once; the top ten hold approximately 2%. Here the sequenced sample was CD4+ or CD8+ T cells sorted from blood, taken in a trial of the OX40 agonist ivuxolimab. The receptor's source is an adult with an advanced solid tumor such as melanoma, head and neck, liver or kidney cancer.

The CDR3 bases are TGTGCCACCAGCAGAGATCGAGGGTCCGGGGAGCTGTTTTTT. Amino acid sequence: CATSRDRGSGELFF. This sequence joins TRBV15 and TRBJ2-2, with D perhaps matching TRBD2 (5 bases). The V and J ends lost 0 bases and 6 bases respectively, with 8 bases between them. The CDR3 is made up of 14 amino acids. CDR1 and CDR2 from the germline V gene are LNHNV and YYDKDF (reference sequence). Using reference TRBV15 and TRBJ2-2 for the parts outside the CDR3, the full variable domain is DAMVIQNPRYQVTQFGKPVTLSCSQTLNHNVMYWYQQKSSQAPKLLFHYYDKDFNNEADTPDNFQSRRPNTSFCFLDIRSPGLGDTAMYLCATSRDRGSGELFFGEGSRLTVL.